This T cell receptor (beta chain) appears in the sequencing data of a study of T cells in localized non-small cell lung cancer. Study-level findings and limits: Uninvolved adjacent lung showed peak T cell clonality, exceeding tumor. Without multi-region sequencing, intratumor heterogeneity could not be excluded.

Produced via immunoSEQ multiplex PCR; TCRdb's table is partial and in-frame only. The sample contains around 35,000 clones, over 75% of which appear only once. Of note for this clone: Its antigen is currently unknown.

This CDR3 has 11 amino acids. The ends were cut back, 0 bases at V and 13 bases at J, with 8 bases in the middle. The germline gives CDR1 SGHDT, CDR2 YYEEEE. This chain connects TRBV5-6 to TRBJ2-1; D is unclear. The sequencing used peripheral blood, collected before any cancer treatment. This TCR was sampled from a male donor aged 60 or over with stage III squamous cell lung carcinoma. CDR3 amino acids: CASSLERLQFF. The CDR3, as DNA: TGTGCCAGCAGCTTGGAAAGGCTCCAGTTCTTC. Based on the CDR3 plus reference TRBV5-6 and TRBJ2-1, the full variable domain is DAGVTQSPTHLIKTRGQQVTLRCSPKSGHDTVSWYQQALGQGPQFIFQYYEEEERQRGNFPDRFSGHQFPNYSSELNVNALLLGDSALYLCASSLERLQFFGPGTRLTVL.